The present TCR beta chain was sequenced within a study of long-term antiretroviral therapy in people with HIV. Only a few counts were recorded for this clone. Researchers report immunoSEQ v3.0 was run at survey level. Libraries were prepared by immunoSEQ multiplex PCR; TCRdb keeps only in-frame clonotypes and omits some of them. The table lists more than 25,000 clones, 91% of them singletons. V shed 1 base and J shed 6 bases, with 13 bases lying between them. Germline V gene data show CDR1 as LGHNA and CDR2 as YSLEER. The CDR3 sequence is 14 residues long. The United States was where all participants with HIV were treated. The content of samples before DNA extraction was roughly 0.9-11 million cryopreserved PBMC.

Specimen: unsorted PBMCs, collected 3.1 years after starting antiretroviral therapy. The rearrangement uses TRBV4-3 and TRBJ2-7; D gene unclear. This TCR derives from a man between 18 and 35 years old with HIV. The CDR3 coding sequence is TGCGCCAGCAGCCAAGGGTCTATGGGGTTCGAGCAGTACTTC. The encoded protein is CASSQGSMGFEQYF.